The 12 T cell receptor beta chains below were found in one sample sequenced in a study of beta chain features in type 1 diabetes. The isolated RNA, all of it, was reverse transcribed, so expressed TCRB transcripts were what got sequenced. This table comes from immunoSEQ multiplex PCR, and its TCRdb copy is limited to in-frame clones, with some not included. In the table there are 900,000 or so clones, about a sixth of which are singletons. Sequenced: naive CD4+ T cells from blood. These receptors were obtained from a young woman in good health.

This clone was counted a few times. This rearrangement joins TRBV7-3 to TRBJ2-3; D gene uncertain. The germline gives CDR1 SGHTA, CDR2 FQGTGA. V shed 3 bases and J shed 4 bases, with 11 bases lying between them. This CDR3 comprises 14 residues. The CDR3 DNA follows: TGTGCCAGCAGCTTTGACTTAAGGGCAGATACGCAGTATTTT. Residues: CASSFDLRADTQYF.

There are a few counts of this clone. CDR3 amino acids: CASSLGLGYGELFF. In DNA, the CDR3 is TGTGCCAGCAGTTTGGGACTGGGGTACGGGGAGCTGTTTTTT. The chain carries TRBV6-5 and TRBJ2-2; possibly TRBD2 for D (6 bases). This CDR3 comprises 14 residues. With 4 bases removed from V and 7 bases from J, the gap between germline ends came to 13 bases. Looked up from germline, CDR1 is MNHEY and CDR2 is SVGAGI.

The sample holds a few counts of this clone. The CDR3 loop is CASSPLTLSGNTIYF. The DNA of the CDR3 is TGTGCCAGCAGTCCCCTTACTCTCTCTGGAAACACCATATATTTT. The rearrangement joins TRBV28 to TRBJ1-3; no clear D gene. The CDR3 has 15 amino acids. V lost 5 bases and J 0 bases, leaving 11 bases between the germline ends. The germline gives CDR1 MDHEN, CDR2 SYDVKM.

This clone was seen repeatedly, ten times or more. Other nucleotide sequences from this sample produce the same CDR3. This rearrangement joins TRBV2 to TRBJ2-1; the D is unclear. The CDR3 has 11 residues. CDR1 and CDR2 from the germline V gene are SNHLY and FYNNEI. Trimming shortened V by 1 base and J by 8 bases, and 3 bases separated the two germline ends. This chain's CDR3 is CASSEVYEQFF. CDR3 bases: TGTGCCAGCAGTGAAGTGTATGAGCAGTTCTTC.

The chain carries TRBV11-2 and TRBJ2-1, with TRBD2 matching 9 bases. The junction had 13 bases not matched to a gene; V was cut back by 3 bases and J by 10 bases. The CDR3 length is 16 residues. CDR1 SGHAT and CDR2 FQNNGV come from the germline V gene. The CDR3 protein is CASSLLREGRHGEQFF. CDR3 DNA: TGTGCCAGCAGCTTGCTGCGGGAGGGCCGGCATGGGGAGCAGTTCTTC. Full variable domain (outside the CDR3, taken from reference TRBV11-2 and TRBJ2-1): EAGVAQSPRYKIIEKRQSVAFWCNPISGHATLYWYQQILGQGPKLLIQFQNNGVVDDSQLPKDRFSAERLKGVDSTLKIQPAKLEDSAVYLCASSLLREGRHGEQFFGPGTRLTVL.

The table lists this clone with a few counts. This chain links TRBV10-3 with TRBJ2-1; 9 bases agree with TRBD1. The germline CDR1 and CDR2 sequences are ENHRY and SYGVKD. CDR3 size: 14 residues. Trimming cost V 4 bases and J 9 bases; bases outside gene matches: 7. In DNA, the CDR3 is TGTGCCATCAGTGGACAGGGGGGGTCGGGTGAGCAGTTCTTC. Protein: CAISGQGGSGEQFF.

This clone was found a few times. The chain uses TRBV21-1 and TRBJ2-7; TRBD1 reflects the table's D call only, with no check against the DNA. TRBV21-1 has pseudogene status. The CDR3 is made up of 13 amino acids. CDR3 sequence: CASSNGSGNEQYF. CDR3 nucleotide sequence: TGTGCCAGCAGCAATGGGTCAGGGAACGAGCAGTACTTC.

This clone has more than one count but fewer than ten. The chain employs TRBV7-2 and TRBJ2-7; 8 bases align to TRBD2. In germline, CDR1 is SGHTA, CDR2 FQGNSA. Trimming took 4 bases from V and 2 from J; bases not matched to a gene: 4. The CDR3 totals 14 residues. The chain's CDR3 is CASSSGLVPYEQYF. CDR3 DNA: TGTGCCAGCAGCTCGGGACTAGTCCCCTACGAGCAGTACTTC.

The chain couples TRBV4-3 to TRBJ2-7, with 12 bases that match TRBD2. There are 15 residues in the CDR3. Germline V CDR1 and CDR2: LGHNA, YSLEER. The V segment lost 4 bases and the J segment 3 bases; nucleotides outside the gene matches: 4. The CDR3 sequence is CASSRQLAGGYEQYF. In nucleotides, the CDR3 is TGCGCCAGCAGCCGCCAACTAGCGGGGGGCTACGAGCAGTACTTC.

This clone was seen a handful of times. The J gene is TRBJ2-2, the V gene TRBV10-3; D might be TRBD1 or TRBD2, each matching 6 bases. The CDR3 length is 17 residues. Germline V gene data show CDR1 as ENHRY and CDR2 as SYGVKD. With 9 bases removed from V and 5 bases from J, the gap between germline ends came to 25 bases. Written as DNA, the CDR3 is TGTGCCATACGACGGACAGTTTTAGGTGGGAGGACCGGGGAGCTGTTTTTT. Protein product: CAIRRTVLGGRTGELFF.

The chain links TRBV4-1 to TRBJ1-2; the match to TRBD1 covers 9 bases. The length of the CDR3 is 16 residues. V lost 4 bases to trimming and J lost 2 bases; unmatched junction nucleotides: 8. Looked up from germline, CDR1 is MGHRA and CDR2 is YSYEKL. The CDR3 reads CASSPSAGQGNYGYTF. CDR3 sequence (DNA): TGCGCCAGCAGCCCCTCAGCCGGACAGGGGAACTATGGCTACACCTTC.

The gene calls are TRBV27 and TRBJ2-6; D gene unclear. The V gene lost 0 bases and the J gene lost 2 bases, with 8 bases spanning the gap. The CDR3 has 16 amino acids. Germline loops: CDR1 MNHEY, CDR2 SMNVEV (reference sequence). The CDR3 DNA reads TGTGCCAGCAGTTTATCTGGTGTTGCTGGGGCCAACGTCCTGACTTTC. Translation gives CASSLSGVAGANVLTF.